One sample yielded the 12 T cell receptor beta chains listed below, sequenced in a study of cytomegalovirus exposure and HLA in healthy donors. Primers: 60 Vbeta forward and 13 Jbeta reverse. The table came from immunoSEQ multiplex PCR; TCRdb's copy has only in-frame clones and leaves some out. The sample consists of some 140,000 clones, 65% to 70% of them appearing once. Sequenced: PBMCs. The origin of the receptors is a human donor in good health.

The chain joins TRBV18 to TRBJ1-4; 7 nucleotides line up with TRBD1. Per germline, CDR1 KGHSH and CDR2 LQKENI. There are 15 residues in the CDR3. Trimming at V came to 5 bases and at J to 5 bases, leaving 8 bases not matched to a gene. CDR3 coding DNA: TGTGCCAGCTCAGCCAACAGGGGCGTGAATGAAAAACTGTTTTTT. Translation gives CASSANRGVNEKLFF.

The chain uses TRBV11-3 and TRBJ2-7; TRBD2 agrees at 13 bases. This CDR3 region has 14 residues. CDR1 and CDR2 (germline): SGHNT, YENEEA. With 4 bases clipped from V and 6 bases from J, the junction kept 3 bases outside the gene matches. The CDR3 DNA is TGTGCCAGCAGCTCCGGACTAGCGGGAGCCGAGCAGTACTTC. Encoded protein: CASSSGLAGAEQYF.

The chain has TRBV19 and TRBJ1-1, with D possibly being TRBD1 (5 bases). Trimming took 8 bases from V and 0 from J, leaving 10 bases between them. The CDR3 is 13 residues long. Germline values: CDR1 LNHDA, CDR2 SQIVND (reference sequence). The CDR3 loop is CASQEGLNTEAFF. In DNA, the CDR3 is TGTGCCAGTCAGGAGGGGCTGAACACTGAAGCTTTCTTT.

The rearrangement uses TRBV25-1 and TRBJ2-1; D not resolved. CDR1 MGHDK and CDR2 SYGVNS come from the germline V gene. There are 14 residues in the CDR3. The V end was cut by 7 bases, the J end by 6 bases, with 16 bases between. Here the CDR3 reads CASTPAGGSNEQFF. The CDR3 region has the DNA TGTGCCAGCACGCCGGCCGGCGGCAGCAATGAGCAGTTCTTC.

A single count supports this clone. The chain employs TRBV2 and TRBJ1-2; no clear D gene. In germline, CDR1 is SNHLY, CDR2 FYNNEI. Deletions cut 6 bases from V and 12 bases from J, with 14 bases between. This CDR3 has 11 amino acids. The CDR3 is CASRPEGSNTF. Written as DNA, the CDR3 is TGTGCCAGCAGACCCGAGGGTTCAAACACCTTC. The variable domain in full, completed from reference TRBV2 and TRBJ1-2, reads EPEVTQTPSHQVTQMGQEVILRCVPISNHLYFYWYRQILGQKVEFLVSFYNNEISEKSEIFDDQFSVERPDGSNFTLKIRSTKLEDSAMYFCASRPEGSNTFGSGTRLTVV.

A few counts support this clone. This chain links TRBV28 with TRBJ2-7, with a tentative D call TRBD1 (5 bases). CDR1 MDHEN and CDR2 SYDVKM come from the germline V gene. The V gene lost 10 bases and the J gene lost 0 bases, with 13 bases spanning the gap. This CDR3 spans 13 amino acids. The CDR3: CATSYRGSYEQYF. CDR3 bases: TGTGCCACTAGTTATAGGGGCTCCTACGAGCAGTACTTC.

With respect to this clone: This sample includes further DNA sequences coding for the same CDR3. The rearrangement joins TRBV7-2 to TRBJ2-7, with TRBD1 as a possible D gene (5 bases). CDR3 length: 12 amino acids. CDR1 and CDR2 from the germline V gene are SGHTA and FQGNSA. V gave up 4 bases and J gave up 5 bases, with 9 bases separating them. The CDR3 region is CASSSQGNEQYF. In DNA form, the CDR3 reads TGTGCCAGCAGCTCTCAGGGTAACGAGCAGTACTTC.

J is TRBJ2-3 and V is TRBV6-4, with 7 bases that match TRBD2. Trimming removed 3 bases from V and 2 bases from J; junction bases left unmatched: 5. The V gene's germline CDR1 is MRHNA and CDR2 SNTAGT. CDR3 length: 15 amino acids. The chain's CDR3 is CASSEMAGDTDTQYF. The CDR3 DNA follows: TGTGCCAGCAGTGAGATGGCGGGAGACACAGATACGCAGTATTTT.

The J gene is TRBJ2-2, the V gene TRBV6-4; 12 nucleotides match TRBD2. The CDR3 covers 15 residues. In germline, CDR1 is MRHNA, CDR2 SNTAGT. Trimming cost V 3 bases and J 5 bases; bases outside gene matches: 1. CDR3 amino acids: CASSDGLAGTGELFF. CDR3 sequence (DNA): TGTGCCAGCAGTGATGGACTAGCGGGAACCGGGGAGCTGTTTTTT.

This clone was picked up a small number of times. The same CDR3 is also encoded by other DNA sequences in this sample. The rearrangement links TRBV5-6 to TRBJ1-1; 8 nucleotides line up with TRBD1. Germline-derived CDR1 and CDR2 are SGHDT and YYEEEE. The CDR3 is 14 amino acids. V lost 2 bases, J lost 5 bases, and 5 bases stayed unmatched. The CDR3 loop reads CASSFDRGGTEAFF. For the CDR3, the DNA is TGTGCCAGCAGCTTCGACAGGGGAGGTACTGAAGCTTTCTTT.

The chain recombines TRBV27 with TRBJ1-2; the match to TRBD1 covers 10 bases. Germline assignment: CDR1 MNHEY and CDR2 SMNVEV (reference sequence). The CDR3 runs to 14 residues. V shed 4 bases and J 5 bases; nucleotides not matched to a gene: 4. CDR3 sequence (DNA): TGTGCCAGCAGTTCCTCGGGACAGGGGTATGGCTACACCTTC. The encoded protein is CASSSSGQGYGYTF.

The chain combines TRBV5-1 with TRBJ2-6; a weak D match, TRBD1 (6 bases). CDR3 length: 17 residues. Germline V gives CDR1 SGHRS, CDR2 YFSETQ. V lost 6 bases to trimming and J lost 0 bases, with 16 bases between them. CDR3 residues: CASTKDDRPSGANVLTF. DNA of the CDR3: TGCGCCAGCACGAAGGACGACAGGCCCTCTGGGGCCAACGTCCTGACTTTC.